The T cell receptor (beta chain) described here comes from a study of blood T cell repertoires in COVID-19. The wider study: There were acute and convalescent COVID-19 samples, and they came from the United States, Italy and Spain. Sources were T cells, B-cell-depleted T cells, or PBMCs; the material itself was cDNA or gDNA.

Study processing details: Scientists estimated how many nucleated cells there were by amplifying reference gene primers. Clones were read by immunoSEQ multiplex PCR, and TCRdb kept only the in-frame ones, dropping some. V and J calls plus clone size are reproduced from that table; the DNA served to infer D and trimming. The sample contains more than 25,000 clones, approximately 84% of which appear only once. The CDR3 spans 13 residues. Germline assignment: CDR1 SGHDT and CDR2 YYEEEE. V lost 1 base and J 7 bases, leaving 9 bases between the germline ends. This receptor was identified in an elderly man with active COVID-19. Sequencing input: peripheral blood. This chain uses TRBV5-6 with TRBJ2-4; no firm D call. The CDR3 loop is CASSLRFLNIQYF. The CDR3 DNA is TGTGCCAGCAGCTTGCGGTTTTTGAACATTCAGTACTTC.